This TCR beta chain was recorded in a study of CD8+ T cells in alopecia areata. Extracted RNA was reverse transcribed, and the resulting cDNA served as sequencing template. The data were produced by immunoSEQ multiplex PCR, yet TCRdb's version contains in-frame clones alone and is incomplete. The data hold about 23,000 clones, with around 50% observed a single time. Lesional scalp punch biopsies and peripheral blood came from alopecia areata patients. This sequence originates from a human donor with alopecia areata. Material: NKG2D-high CD8+ T cells sorted from blood.

CDR3 residues: CASSYSTDRDYEQYF. CDR3 nucleotides: TGTGCCAGCAGCTACTCAACGGACAGGGACTACGAGCAGTACTTC. The V and J genes are TRBV5-8 and TRBJ2-7, with TRBD1 matching 8 bases. The CDR3 runs 15 residues. V shed 3 bases and J 3 bases; nucleotides not matched to a gene: 8. The germline CDR1 and CDR2 sequences are SGHTS and YDEGEE.